A single T cell receptor beta chain is shown here with its context. V gave up 0 bases and J gave up 8 bases, with 12 bases separating them. Germline CDR1 and CDR2: SGHRS and YFSETQ. This CDR3 region has 14 residues. This sample was included in a study of OX40 agonist ivuxolimab in advanced cancers. Some clones are missing from TCRdb's copy, which holds only in-frame ones; the method was immunoSEQ multiplex PCR. Counted here are about 100,000 clones, less than 85% occurring once; the ten biggest clones make up less than 6%. The specimen was CD4+ or CD8+ T cells sorted from blood, collected in a trial of the OX40 agonist ivuxolimab. This receptor was obtained from an adult with an advanced solid tumor such as melanoma, head and neck, liver or kidney cancer. The chain carries TRBV5-1 and TRBJ2-1; no reliable D call. The CDR3 nucleotides are TGCGCCAGCAGCTTGGGGCGGCTGGCGGATGAGCAGTTCTTC. This translates into CASSLGRLADEQFF. The full variable domain, with the rest looked up from reference TRBV5-1 and TRBJ2-1, is KAGVTQTPRYLIKTRGQQVTLSCSPISGHRSVSWYQQTPGQGLQFLFEYFSETQRNKGNFPGRFSGRQFSNSRSEMNVSTLELGDSALYLCASSLGRLADEQFFGPGTRLTVL.